This T cell receptor (beta chain) was documented in a study of blood T cell repertoires in COVID-19. Across the study: Acute and convalescent COVID-19 samples came from the United States, Italy and Spain. PBMCs, B-cell-depleted T cells, or T cells provided the cDNA or gDNA that made up the material.

To note about this clone: The junction does not match germline at one end; this may be a read error.

Per the original methods: Estimation of nucleated cell counts was performed using reference gene primer amplification. The protocol was immunoSEQ multiplex PCR, while the TCRdb copy is restricted to in-frame clones and leaves out a portion. Clone size and V and J calls were adopted from that table, with D and trimming inferred from the DNA. The sample includes about 200,000 clones, 89% seen only once; the top ten take under 7%. The CDR3 is 12 amino acids. Germline V gene lookup returns CDR1 SGHRS and CDR2 YFSETQ. The chain couples TRBV5-1 to TRBJ2-5; 14 nucleotides align to TRBD2. The sample comprised peripheral blood. This TCR was recovered from a man aged 55 to 70 who had recovered from COVID-19. In nucleotides, the CDR3 is TGCGCCAGCAGCTTGGGGGGACTAGCGGGAGACTTC. The encoded protein is CASSLGGLAGDF.